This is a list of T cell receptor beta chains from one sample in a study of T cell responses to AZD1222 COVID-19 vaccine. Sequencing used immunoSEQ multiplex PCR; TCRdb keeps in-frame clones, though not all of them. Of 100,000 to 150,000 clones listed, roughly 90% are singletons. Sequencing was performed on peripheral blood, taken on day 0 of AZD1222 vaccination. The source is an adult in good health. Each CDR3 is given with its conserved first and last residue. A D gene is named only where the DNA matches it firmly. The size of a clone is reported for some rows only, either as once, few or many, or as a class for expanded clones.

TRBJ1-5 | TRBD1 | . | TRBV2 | TGTGCCAGCAGTGGGACAGGGGGAAATCAGCCCCAGCATTTT | CASSGTGGNQPQHF
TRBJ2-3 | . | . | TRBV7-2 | TGTGCCAGCACCCCCGGTAGAGATACGCAGTATTTT | CASTPGRDTQYF
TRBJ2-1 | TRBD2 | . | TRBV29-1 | TGCAGCGCCCCACGGGGGGGCGGCTACAATGAGCAGTTCTTC | CSAPRGGGYNEQFF
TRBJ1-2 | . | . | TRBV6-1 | TGTGCCAGCAGTGAACGGGGCCGACGGAATGGCTACACCTTC | CASSERGRRNGYTF
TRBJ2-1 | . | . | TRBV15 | TGTGCCACCAGCCCCGTAGGGAGAGTTTACAATGAGCAGTTCTTC | CATSPVGRVYNEQFF
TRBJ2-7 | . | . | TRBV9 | TGTGCCAGCAGCGTAGGGTTTCAGGGGGGCTACGAGCAGTACTTC | CASSVGFQGGYEQYF
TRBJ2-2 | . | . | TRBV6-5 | TGTGCCAGCAGTTACTCGACAGGAACCGGGGAGCTGTTTTTT | CASSYSTGTGELFF
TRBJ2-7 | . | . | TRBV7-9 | TGTGCCAGCAGCTTAGACGGTGGACCCTACGAGCAGTACTTC | CASSLDGGPYEQYF
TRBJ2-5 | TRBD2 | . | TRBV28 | TGTGCCAGCAGTTTATGGCCGGGACTAGCGGGAGGGCCGGAGACCCAGTACTTC | CASSLWPGLAGGPETQYF
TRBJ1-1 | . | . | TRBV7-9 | TGTGCCAGCAGCCTACTTATATCAGGGGACACTGAAGCTTTCTTT | CASSLLISGDTEAFF
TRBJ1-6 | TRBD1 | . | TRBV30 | TGTGCCTGGAGTGTACGGACAGGGAGTTCACCCCTCCACTTT | CAWSVRTGSSPLHF
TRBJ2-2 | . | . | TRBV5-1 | TGCGCCAGCAGCTTGGGCAACACCGGGGAGCTGTTTTTT | CASSLGNTGELFF
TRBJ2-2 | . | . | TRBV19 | TGTGCCAGTAGGATGGAGGCGCTCGTGGAGCTGTTTTTT | CASRMEALVELFF
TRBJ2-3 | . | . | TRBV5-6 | TGTGCCAGCAGCTTAGCTAGACTCGCGTCCACAGATACGCAGTATTTT | CASSLARLASTDTQYF
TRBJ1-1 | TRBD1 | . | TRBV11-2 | TGTGCCAGCAGCCAACCGGGACAGAGAAACACTGAAGCTTTCTTT | CASSQPGQRNTEAFF
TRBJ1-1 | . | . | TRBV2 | TGTGCCGGCGTAGGGAGCACTGAAGCTTTCTTT | CAGVGSTEAFF
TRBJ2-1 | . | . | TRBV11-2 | TGTGCCAGCAGCTTAGTAGCTCTCATCTCCTACAATGAGCAGTTCTTC | CASSLVALISYNEQFF
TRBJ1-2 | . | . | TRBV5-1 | TGCGCCAGCAGCTTGGGCGAGGGGGGACTCTATGGCTACACCTTC | CASSLGEGGLYGYTF
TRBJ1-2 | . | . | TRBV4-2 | TGTGCCAGCAGCCAAGTAGGGGCAGCTATCACTAACTATGGCTACACCTTC | CASSQVGAAITNYGYTF
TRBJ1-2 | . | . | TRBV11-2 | TGTGCCAGCAGCTTAGGGGGCTATGGCTACACCTTC | CASSLGGYGYTF
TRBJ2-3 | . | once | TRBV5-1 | TGCGCCAGCAGCTTGGAGGGCACAGATACGCAGTATTTT | CASSLEGTDTQYF
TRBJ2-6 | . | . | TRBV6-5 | TGTGCCAGCAGTTCCGTTAACGACGTCCTGACTTTC | CASSSVNDVLTF
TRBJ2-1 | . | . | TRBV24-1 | TGTGCCACCAGCGGGACCTACAATGAGCAGTTCTTC | CATSGTYNEQFF
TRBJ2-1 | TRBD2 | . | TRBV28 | TGTGCCAGCGTCGGACTAGCGGCGTACAATGAGCAGTTCTTC | CASVGLAAYNEQFF
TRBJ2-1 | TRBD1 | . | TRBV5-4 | TGTGCCAGCAGCTCGGGGGACAGGGGCTACAATGAGCAGTTCTTC | CASSSGDRGYNEQFF
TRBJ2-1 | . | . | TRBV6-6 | TGTGCCAGCAGCCTGGGACCTTACAATGAGCAGTTCTTC | CASSLGPYNEQFF
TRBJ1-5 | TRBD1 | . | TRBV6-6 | TGTGCCAGCAGTCTGACAGGGGAACGCAATCAGCCCCAGCATTTT | CASSLTGERNQPQHF
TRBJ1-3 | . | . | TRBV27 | TGTGCCAGCACATCTCGGCAGGGGAGTGGAAACACCATATATTTT | CASTSRQGSGNTIYF
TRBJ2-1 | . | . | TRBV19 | TGTGCCAGTAGTATACGGGATCGACACAATGAGCAGTTCTTC | CASSIRDRHNEQFF
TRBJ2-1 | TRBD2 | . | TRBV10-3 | TGTGCCATCAGTGAGAGACCCGGGACTAGCCGTTACAATGAGCAGTTCTTC | CAISERPGTSRYNEQFF
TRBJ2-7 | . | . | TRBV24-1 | TGTGCCACCAGTGCCGCCGGGGCGCGGGGTGGGCAGTACTTC | CATSAAGARGGQYF
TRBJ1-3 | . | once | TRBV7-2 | TGTGCCAGCAGCTTAAGTTCAGGAAACACCATATATTTT | CASSLSSGNTIYF
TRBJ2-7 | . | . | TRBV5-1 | TGCGCCAGCAACAACGGACGGTACGAGCAGTACTTC | CASNNGRYEQYF
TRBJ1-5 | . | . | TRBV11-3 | TGTGCCAGCAGCTTAGACCTTAGAGGGTTGAGCAATCAGCCCCAGCATTTT | CASSLDLRGLSNQPQHF
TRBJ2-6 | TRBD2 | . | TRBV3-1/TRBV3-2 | TGTGCCAGCAGCCAGACTAGCGGGTCGCACTCTGGGGCCAACGTCCTGACTTTC | CASSQTSGSHSGANVLTF
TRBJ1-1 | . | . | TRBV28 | TGTGCCAGCCGAACGGGGGGTGACACTGAAGCTTTCTTT | CASRTGGDTEAFF
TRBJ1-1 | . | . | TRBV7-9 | TGTGCCAGCAGCCCATTCGGGGGGGCTATGAACACTGAAGCTTTCTTT | CASSPFGGAMNTEAFF
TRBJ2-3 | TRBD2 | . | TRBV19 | TGTGCCAGTAGTATCACCCCTGGACTAGCGGGAGAAGATACGCAGTATTTT | CASSITPGLAGEDTQYF
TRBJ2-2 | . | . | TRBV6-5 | TGTGCCAGCAGTTACTCACAGGGTTGGACCGGGGAGCTGTTTTTT | CASSYSQGWTGELFF
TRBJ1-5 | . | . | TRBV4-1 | TGCGCCAGCTCCCCCGGGGTGGGAGGCAATCAGCCCCAGCATTTT | CASSPGVGGNQPQHF
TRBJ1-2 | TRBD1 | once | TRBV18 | TGTGCCAGCTCACCACCGTCGCCAGGGGGTAGCTATGGCTACACCTTC | CASSPPSPGGSYGYTF
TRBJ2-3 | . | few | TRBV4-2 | TGTGCCAGCAGCCTTACTTATGCAGATACGCAGTATTTT | CASSLTYADTQYF
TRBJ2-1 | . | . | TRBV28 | TGTGCCAGCATGACTGTGGGGGCTTACGTCTACAATGAGCAGTTCTTC | CASMTVGAYVYNEQFF
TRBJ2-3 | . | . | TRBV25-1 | TGTGCCAGCAGTGGATTGAGGGATACGCAGTATTTT | CASSGLRDTQYF
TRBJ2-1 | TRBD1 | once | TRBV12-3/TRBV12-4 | TGTGCCAGCAGTCTCAGACAGGGACAGTTCTTC | CASSLRQGQFF
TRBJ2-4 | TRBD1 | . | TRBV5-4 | TGTGCCAGCAGCGTCGACAGGGGCGGGGAGATTCAGTACTTC | CASSVDRGGEIQYF
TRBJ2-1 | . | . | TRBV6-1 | TGTGCCAGCAGTGAACCAGAAGACCCTGGCCATGAGCAGTTCTTC | CASSEPEDPGHEQFF
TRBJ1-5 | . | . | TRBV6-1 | TGTGCCAGCAGTGAAGAGGAGGGGGGCAATCAGCCCCAGCATTTT | CASSEEEGGNQPQHF
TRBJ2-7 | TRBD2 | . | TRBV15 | TGTGCCACCAGCACCCGGACTAGCGGGAGCTACGAGCAGTACTTC | CATSTRTSGSYEQYF
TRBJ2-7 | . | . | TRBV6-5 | TGTGCCAGCAGTCGGCGGGACCGCTACGAGCAGTACTTC | CASSRRDRYEQYF
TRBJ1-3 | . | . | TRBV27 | TGTGCCAGCAGTGCCCGCTCTGGAAACACCATATATTTT | CASSARSGNTIYF
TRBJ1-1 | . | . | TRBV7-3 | TGTGCCAGCAGCTTAGGGGCAGCTCACACTGAAGCCTTCTTT | CASSLGAAHTEAFF
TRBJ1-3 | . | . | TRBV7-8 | TGTGCCAGCAGCCCACAGACGGGAGGAAACACCATATATTTT | CASSPQTGGNTIYF